A single sample gave rise to the 17 T cell receptor beta chains below, sequenced in a study of shared clonotypes between healthy human individuals. The method was immunoSEQ multiplex PCR; TCRdb's version includes in-frame clones alone and lacks a portion of them. The sample records 650,000 to 700,000 clones, less than 95% being singletons. The sequencing sample was made of memory CD8+ T cells from PBMCs. Subset indicated: CD45RO+ cells pooled with CCR7-negative TemRA cells. All receptors come from a man aged 18 to 35 in good health. Some clones in this sample may be carry-over from other donors' samples.

The chain has TRBV4-3 and TRBJ2-7; D assignment may be TRBD1 or TRBD2 (5 bases each). Per germline, CDR1 LGHNA and CDR2 YSLEER. This CDR3 comprises 11 residues. V dropped 3 bases and J dropped 6 bases, with 6 bases sitting between them. CDR3 region: CASSHGGEQYF. The CDR3 coding sequence is TGCGCCAGCAGCCATGGGGGCGAGCAGTACTTC.

Concerning this clone itself: At one end the junction does not follow the germline gene, possibly because of a read error. The chain uses TRBV5-4 and TRBJ2-2, with D hard to call. Germline V CDR1 and CDR2: SGHNT, YYREEE (reference sequence). The CDR3 sequence is 12 residues long. The CDR3 sequence is CASRLGSGELFF. In DNA form, the CDR3 reads TGTGCCAGCAGATTGGGGTCCGGGGAGCTGTTTTTT.

The chain has TRBV6-1 and TRBJ2-5; perhaps D is TRBD1 or TRBD2 (5 bases each). Germline V gene lookup returns CDR1 MNHNS and CDR2 SASEGT. CDR3 length: 15 amino acids. Trimming took off 6 bases at V and 5 bases at J, with 19 bases between the two ends. This chain's CDR3 is CASRGLRARQETQYF. Here the CDR3 DNA reads TGTGCCAGCAGGGGGTTGCGGGCTAGACAGGAGACCCAGTACTTC.

The chain couples TRBV10-3 to TRBJ1-2; D unresolved. Trimming left V 4 bases short and J 2 bases short, with 8 bases between. This CDR3 is 13 amino acids long. Germline CDR1 ENHRY, CDR2 SYGVKD. This chain's CDR3 is CAISAEQNYGYTF. DNA for the CDR3: TGTGCCATCAGTGCTGAACAAAACTATGGCTACACCTTC.

The DNA for the CDR3 is TGTGCCAGCAGCTTCCGGGACAGGGGGCTTGGAGATACGCAGTATTTT. Translating gives CASSFRDRGLGDTQYF. This sequence joins TRBV5-4 and TRBJ2-3; 12 bases fit TRBD1. The CDR3 sequence is 16 residues long. Germline V gene data show CDR1 as SGHNT and CDR2 as YYREEE (reference sequence). V lost 2 bases to trimming and J lost 5 bases; unmatched junction nucleotides: 6.

The chain uses TRBV29-1 and TRBJ2-7, with a tentative D call TRBD2 (5 bases). The V gene's germline CDR1 is SQVTM and CDR2 ANQGSEA. V lost 4 bases and J 5 bases, leaving 24 bases between the germline ends. CDR3 length: 16 residues. CDR3 DNA: TGCAGCGTTGTAGCGTTTGGTGTCGCGGGCTGGGACGAGCAGTACTTC. Translating gives CSVVAFGVAGWDEQYF.

The CDR3 region is CAISDRSPREATGELFF. The CDR3 bases are TGTGCCATCAGTGATAGGTCCCCGCGGGAGGCCACCGGGGAGCTGTTTTTT. V is TRBV10-3 and J is TRBJ2-2; 8 bases are shared with TRBD2. This CDR3 is built from 17 residues. Germline lookup yields CDR1 ENHRY and CDR2 SYGVKD. The V and J ends lost 3 bases and 4 bases, in that order; junction bases with no gene match: 10.

This clone was observed a single time. V and J are TRBV19 and TRBJ2-1; 8 nucleotides match TRBD2. This CDR3 spans 17 amino acids. V lost 7 bases and J lost 0; bases outside the gene matches: 11. Germline assignment: CDR1 LNHDA and CDR2 SQIVND (reference sequence). This CDR3 reads CASTLGTSGSSYNEQFF. DNA for the CDR3: TGTGCCAGTACTCTCGGCACTAGCGGTTCCTCCTACAATGAGCAGTTCTTC.

A note on this clone: Other nucleotide sequences in the sample specify the same CDR3. This sequence joins TRBV19 and TRBJ1-1, with D possibly TRBD1 on 5 matching bases. CDR3 length equals 14 residues. V was pared by 3 bases and J by 1 base, with 9 bases between. The germline V gene has CDR1 LNHDA and CDR2 SQIVND (reference sequence). The CDR3 DNA is TGTGCCAGTAGTATCGGGGCGGGGAACACTGAAGCTTTCTTT. The encoded protein is CASSIGAGNTEAFF.

This CDR3 reads CASSYYSARGYEQYF. The CDR3 DNA reads TGTGCCAGCAGTTATTACTCGGCCAGGGGGTACGAGCAGTACTTC. The chain is built from TRBV6-5 and TRBJ2-7; 7 positions match TRBD1. The CDR3 sequence is 15 residues long. Unmatched junction bases numbered 9, after V lost 3 bases and J lost 4 bases. The V gene's germline CDR1 is MNHEY and CDR2 SVGAGI.

This chain links TRBV5-1 with TRBJ2-1; D unclear. The CDR3 consists of 13 residues. The germline CDR1 and CDR2 sequences are SGHRS and YFSETQ. V was trimmed by 0 bases and J by 8 bases, leaving 9 bases between them. CDR3 amino acids: CASSLEVGYEQFF. CDR3 nucleotides: TGCGCCAGCAGCTTGGAAGTGGGCTATGAGCAGTTCTTC.

This clone was recorded at least ten times. This chain connects TRBV27 to TRBJ2-7; 9 bases match TRBD1. CDR1 is MNHEY and CDR2 is SMNVEV in the germline V gene (reference sequence). This CDR3 contains 14 residues. J was trimmed by 4 bases and V by 5 bases; bases with no gene match: 6. CDR3 residues: CASSPGTGYYEQYF. For the CDR3, the DNA is TGTGCCAGCAGTCCCGGGACAGGGTATTACGAGCAGTACTTC.

The chain has TRBV7-9 and TRBJ1-4; tentatively, D is TRBD1 (6 bases). Trimming took 0 bases from V and 8 from J, leaving 16 bases between them. Per the germline V gene, CDR1 is SEHNR and CDR2 is FQNEAQ (reference sequence). This CDR3 is built from 16 residues. CDR3 sequence (DNA): TGTGCCAGCAGCTTAGCTATACAGGGAACTGACGAAAAACTGTTTTTT. It yields the protein CASSLAIQGTDEKLFF.

The chain is built from TRBV27 and TRBJ2-1; no definite D call. V lost 0 bases to trimming and J lost 8 bases, with 8 bases between them. The CDR3 extends over 13 amino acids. The germline V gene has CDR1 MNHEY and CDR2 SMNVEV (reference sequence). For the CDR3, the DNA is TGTGCCAGCAGTTTATCGATCCTCCATGAGCAGTTCTTC. This translates into CASSLSILHEQFF.

The chain recombines TRBV4-1 with TRBJ2-2, with a possible D match to TRBD1 (5 bases). V was cut by 4 bases and J by 0 bases, with 15 bases left in between. The CDR3 is made up of 17 amino acids. Germline CDR1 is MGHRA and CDR2 is YSYEKL. The CDR3 coding sequence is TGCGCCAGCAGCCTCTCCAGACAGCATACGAACACCGGGGAGCTGTTTTTT. It is translated as CASSLSRQHTNTGELFF.

The V gene is TRBV25-1, the J gene TRBJ2-1, with TRBD1 as a possible D gene (6 bases). V was clipped by 5 bases and J by 6 bases, with 8 bases between them. The germline V gene has CDR1 MGHDK and CDR2 SYGVNS. The CDR3 has 12 residues. The CDR3 coding sequence is TGTGCCAGCAGTCACAGGGTCAATGAGCAGTTCTTC. It is translated as CASSHRVNEQFF.

J is TRBJ2-3 and V is TRBV9; 11 bases line up with TRBD2. The CDR3 extends over 17 amino acids. CDR1 is SGDLS, CDR2 YYNGEE, per germline. Germline trimming cut 4 bases from V and 1 base from J; bases unmatched to any gene: 8. Written as DNA, the CDR3 is TGTGCCAGCAGCATGGGACTAGCGGATATACGCACAGATACGCAGTATTTT. This encodes CASSMGLADIRTDTQYF.